This T cell receptor (beta chain) was sequenced during a study of blood T cell repertoires in COVID-19. Whole-study context: The United States, Italy and Spain were the sources of the acute and convalescent COVID-19 samples. The analysed material was cDNA or gDNA that came from T cells, B-cell-depleted T cells, or PBMCs.

V lost 2 bases to trimming and J lost 3 bases; unmatched junction nucleotides: 4. The CDR3 covers 15 residues. CDR1 and CDR2 (germline): LGHNA, YSLEER. In the case of this clone: Other DNA sequences in the same sample also yield this CDR3.

How the authors handled the data: Amplified reference gene primers provided the basis for estimating nucleated cell counts. Using immunoSEQ multiplex PCR, the repertoire was profiled, and TCRdb retains in-frame clones only, with some absent. V and J calls and clone size are those listed in that table; D and trimming were worked out from the DNA. The sample contains under 150,000 clones, 75% to 85% of which appear only once. This TCR came from a woman aged 80 or over with acute or convalescent COVID-19. The chain is built from TRBV4-3 and TRBJ2-7, with 10 bases aligning to TRBD1. The specimen was peripheral blood. The CDR3 reads CASSQRTGGLYEQYF. Here the CDR3 DNA reads TGCGCCAGCAGCCAACGGACAGGGGGACTCTACGAGCAGTACTTC.